The clone carrying this T cell receptor (beta chain) was observed once. The antigen remains unidentified. The V and J ends lost 5 bases and 1 base respectively, with 11 bases between them. The CDR3 spans 14 residues. The germline V gene has CDR1 LGHNA and CDR2 YSLEER. This specimen comes from a study of cytomegalovirus exposure and HLA in healthy donors. Study-level points and caveats: The study put 150 to 200 TCR beta chains on its list as cytomegalovirus-associated. That first-cohort TCR clusters tended to co-occur in the 95 to 150 validation repertoires was found in a later analysis.

Method: immunoSEQ multiplex PCR; TCRdb's copy keeps in-frame clones and lacks some. Here the sample spans around 75,000 clones, roughly 80% being singletons. The rearrangement links TRBV4-3 to TRBJ1-1, with D unclear. The sequencing input was PBMCs. This TCR was recovered from a man aged 25 to 40 in good health and CMV-seronegative. Written as DNA, the CDR3 is TGCGCCAGCAGCTCGAGGGCGAAGAACACTGAAGCTTTCTTT. Protein: CASSSRAKNTEAFF.